This is a list of T cell receptor beta chains from one sample in a study of blood T cell repertoires in COVID-19. TCRdb's table, derived via immunoSEQ multiplex PCR, lists solely in-frame clones and lacks some. The sample contains approximately 49,000 clones, about 63% of which appear only once. The sequencing sample was made of peripheral blood. The receptor set was obtained from a woman in her 70s with acute or convalescent COVID-19. Both conserved end residues are part of each CDR3. A D gene is named only where the DNA matches it firmly. Clone size is given for some rows only: seen once, a few or many times, or a class if the clone is expanded.

>once|TRBD1|TRBV3-1/TRBV3-2|TRBJ2-7
CASSQFLGQGGYEQYF
TGTGCCAGCAGCCAATTCCTCGGACAGGGTGGCTACGAGCAGTACTTC
>-|-|TRBV29-1|TRBJ1-3
CSVPEKNTIYF
TGCAGCGTTCCCGAGAAAAACACCATATATTTT
>-|TRBD1|TRBV28|TRBJ2-3
CASSLTGVTDTQYF
TGTGCCAGCAGTTTAACAGGGGTTACAGATACGCAGTATTTT
>-|-|TRBV19|TRBJ1-2
CASSISRDSPAATF
TGTGCCAGTAGTATAAGTCGGGACTCCCCGGCGGCCACCTTC
>-|TRBD2|TRBV23-1|TRBJ2-2
CASSQLGSWLAGGPTWGTGELFF
TGCGCCAGCAGTCAATTAGGATCGTGGCTAGCGGGAGGGCCCACCTGGGGGACCGGGGAGCTGTTTTTT
>-|TRBD1|TRBV5-1|TRBJ2-5
CASTHYDRDQETQYF
TGCGCCAGCACTCATTATGACAGGGACCAAGAGACCCAGTACTTC
>-|-|TRBV3-1/TRBV3-2|TRBJ2-7
CASSQMGARNEQYF
TGTGCCAGCAGCCAAATGGGGGCGCGCAACGAGCAGTACTTC
>few|TRBD2|TRBV6-4|TRBJ2-3
CASGAGGPTDTQYF
TGTGCCAGCGGAGCGGGAGGGCCGACAGATACGCAGTATTTT
>-|TRBD2|TRBV19|TRBJ2-1
CASSPLAGAYNEQFF
TGTGCCAGTAGTCCACTAGCGGGGGCCTACAATGAGCAGTTCTTC
>-|-|TRBV7-9|TRBJ2-1
CASSLRQGSSYNEQFF
TGTGCCAGCAGCTTACGGCAGGGCAGCTCCTACAATGAGCAGTTCTTC
>-|TRBD2|TRBV10-3|TRBJ2-1
CAIRGGLAGNEQFF
TGTGCCATCAGAGGAGGACTAGCGGGCAATGAGCAGTTCTTC
>few|TRBD1|TRBV28|TRBJ1-1
CASTLDRGRTEAFF
TGTGCCAGCACCCTCGACAGGGGGAGGACTGAAGCTTTCTTT
>-|-|TRBV2|TRBJ2-7
CASSRTKTYEQYF
TGTGCCAGCAGTCGGACAAAGACCTACGAGCAGTACTTC
>once|TRBD1|TRBV6-2/TRBV6-3|TRBJ2-5
CASSYSDRDVETQYF
TGTGCCAGCAGTTACTCGGACAGGGACGTAGAGACCCAGTACTTC
>-|TRBD1|TRBV7-2|TRBJ2-3
CASSLETGATDTQYF
TGTGCCAGCAGCTTAGAGACAGGGGCCACAGATACGCAGTATTTT
>-|-|TRBV28|TRBJ1-1
CASSREGESTEAFF
TGTGCCAGCAGTCGGGAGGGCGAGAGCACTGAAGCTTTCTTT
>-|TRBD2|TRBV2|TRBJ2-7
CASNSPSGGYEQYF
TGTGCCAGCAATAGCCCTAGCGGGGGCTACGAGCAGTACTTC
>-|-|TRBV2|TRBJ2-7
CASSRELSYEQYF
TGTGCCAGCTCCCGGGAACTCTCCTACGAGCAGTACTTC
>-|TRBD2|TRBV2|TRBJ2-3
CASSSAGALSTDTQYF
TGTGCCAGTTCTTCAGCGGGAGCCCTTAGCACAGATACGCAGTATTTT
>-|TRBD1|TRBV28|TRBJ2-7
CASSLGQGSYEQYF
TGTGCCAGCAGTTTGGGACAGGGGAGCTACGAGCAGTACTTC
>-|TRBD2|TRBV10-3|TRBJ2-1
CAIVTSGLNEQFF
TGTGCCATTGTGACTAGCGGTCTCAATGAGCAGTTCTTC
>-|-|TRBV3-1/TRBV3-2|TRBJ2-5
CASSRAVLQETQYF
TGTGCCAGCAGCCGCGCCGTTCTTCAAGAGACCCAGTACTTC
>-|TRBD1|TRBV29-1|TRBJ2-3
CSARTGFTDTQYF
TGCAGCGCAAGGACAGGGTTCACAGATACGCAGTATTTT